This record concerns one TCR beta chain sequence. The antigen is not known. The length of the CDR3 is 15 residues. The V end lost 2 bases, the J end lost 7 bases, and 17 bases lay between the germline ends. CDR1 is SGHVS, CDR2 FQNEAQ, per germline. Purities over 98% were achieved in all sorted populations. The data derive from a study of beta chain features in type 1 diabetes. Findings and caveats of the study: A closer apparent resemblance between naive, central memory and Treg TCRB repertoires was seen in patients than in healthy donors. Lower insertion and higher deletion counts appeared at VDJ junctions in type 1 diabetes patients. Researchers caution that PCR might favor shorter templates, equally among patients and controls. There was a moderate but significant shortening of TCRB CDR3s in all four CD4+ subsets of Type 1 diabetes patients.

TCRB transcripts that were expressed got sequenced, as all of the isolated RNA had been reverse transcribed. Only in-frame clones appear in the TCRdb table, and some are missing; sequencing was by immunoSEQ multiplex PCR. The table lists about 25,000 clones, about 63% of them singletons. The clonotype comes from a woman aged 40 to 50 with type 1 diabetes. The gene calls are TRBV7-8 and TRBJ1-2; D remains ambiguous. Sequencing was carried out using stem cell memory CD4+ T cells from blood. CDR3 loop: CASSLRRFVDGGYTF. CDR3 DNA sequence: TGTGCCAGCAGCTTACGCAGGTTCGTGGATGGTGGCTACACCTTC.